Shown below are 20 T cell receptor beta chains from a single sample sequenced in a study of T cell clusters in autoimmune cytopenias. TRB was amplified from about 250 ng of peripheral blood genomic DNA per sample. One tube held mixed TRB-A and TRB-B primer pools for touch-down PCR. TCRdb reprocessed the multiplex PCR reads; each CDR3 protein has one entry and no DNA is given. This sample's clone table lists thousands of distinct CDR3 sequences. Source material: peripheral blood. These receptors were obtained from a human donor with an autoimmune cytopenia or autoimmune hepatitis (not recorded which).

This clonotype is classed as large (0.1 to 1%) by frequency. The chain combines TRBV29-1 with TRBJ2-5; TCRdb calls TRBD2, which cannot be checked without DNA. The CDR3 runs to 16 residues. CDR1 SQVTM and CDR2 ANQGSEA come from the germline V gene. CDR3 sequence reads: CSVEMGGLAGLETQYF.

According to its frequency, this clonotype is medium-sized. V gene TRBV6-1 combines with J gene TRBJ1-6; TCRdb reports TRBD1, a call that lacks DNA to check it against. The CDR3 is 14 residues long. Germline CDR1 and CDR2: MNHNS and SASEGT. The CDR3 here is CASRTGQINSPLHF.

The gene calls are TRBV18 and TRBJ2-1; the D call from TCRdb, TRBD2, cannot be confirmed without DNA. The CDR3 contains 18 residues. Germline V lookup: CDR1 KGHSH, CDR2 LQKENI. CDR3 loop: CASSPRREGRGVYNEQFF.

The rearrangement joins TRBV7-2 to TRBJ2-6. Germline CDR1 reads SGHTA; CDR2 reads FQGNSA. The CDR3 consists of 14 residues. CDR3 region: CASSLTAGANVLTF.

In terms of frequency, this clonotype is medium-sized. The CDR3 loop reads CASRGGALSYEQYF. The chain joins TRBV27 to TRBJ2-7; lacking DNA, the TRBD1 call made by TCRdb goes unchecked. This CDR3 has 14 amino acids. Germline loops: CDR1 MNHEY, CDR2 SMNVEV (reference sequence).

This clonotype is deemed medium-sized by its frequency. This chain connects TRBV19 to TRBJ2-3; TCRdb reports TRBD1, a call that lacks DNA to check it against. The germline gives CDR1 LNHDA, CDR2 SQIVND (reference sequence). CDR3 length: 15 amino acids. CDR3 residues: CASSPGQASTDTQYF.

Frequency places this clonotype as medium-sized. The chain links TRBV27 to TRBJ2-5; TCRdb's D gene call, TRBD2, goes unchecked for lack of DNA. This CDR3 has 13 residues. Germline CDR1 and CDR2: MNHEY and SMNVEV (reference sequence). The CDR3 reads CASRQDWRKTQYF.

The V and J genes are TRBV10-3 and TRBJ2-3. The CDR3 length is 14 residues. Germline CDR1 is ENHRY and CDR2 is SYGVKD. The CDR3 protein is CAISVGYSTDTQYF.

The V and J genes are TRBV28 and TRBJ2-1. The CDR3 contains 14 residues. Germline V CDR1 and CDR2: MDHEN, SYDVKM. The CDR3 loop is CASSETRIKNEQFF.

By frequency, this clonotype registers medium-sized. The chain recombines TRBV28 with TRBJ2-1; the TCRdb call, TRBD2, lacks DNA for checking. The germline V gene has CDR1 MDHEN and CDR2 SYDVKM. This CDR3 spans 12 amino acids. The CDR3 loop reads CASLAGVNEQFF.

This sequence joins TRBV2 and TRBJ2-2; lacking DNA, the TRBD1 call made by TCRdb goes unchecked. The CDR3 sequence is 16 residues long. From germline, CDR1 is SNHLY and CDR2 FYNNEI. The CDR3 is CASSEVGTGGTGELFF.

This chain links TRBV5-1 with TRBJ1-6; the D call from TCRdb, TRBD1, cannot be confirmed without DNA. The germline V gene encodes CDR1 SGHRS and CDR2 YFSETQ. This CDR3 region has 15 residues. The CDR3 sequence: CASSHERGQNSPLHF.

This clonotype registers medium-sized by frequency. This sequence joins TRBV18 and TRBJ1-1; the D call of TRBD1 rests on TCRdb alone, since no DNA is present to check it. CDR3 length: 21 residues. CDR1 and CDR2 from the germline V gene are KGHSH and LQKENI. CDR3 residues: CASSLPPSGTGRSSGVTEAFF.

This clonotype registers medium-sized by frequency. CDR3 region: CAMSKGSSGGYTF. The chain couples TRBV10-3 to TRBJ1-2. Germline V gene sequence: CDR1 ENHRY, CDR2 SYGVKD. The CDR3 extends over 13 amino acids.

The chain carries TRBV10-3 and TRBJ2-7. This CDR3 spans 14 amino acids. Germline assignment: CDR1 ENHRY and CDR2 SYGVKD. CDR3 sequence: CAISPGYRSYEQYF.

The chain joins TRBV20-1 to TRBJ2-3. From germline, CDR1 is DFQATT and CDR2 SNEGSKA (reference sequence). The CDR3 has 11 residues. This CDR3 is CSASIPDTQYF.

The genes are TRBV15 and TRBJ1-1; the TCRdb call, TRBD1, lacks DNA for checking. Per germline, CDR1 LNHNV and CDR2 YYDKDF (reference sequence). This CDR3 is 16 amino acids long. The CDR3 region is CATSSNLIQGNTEAFF.

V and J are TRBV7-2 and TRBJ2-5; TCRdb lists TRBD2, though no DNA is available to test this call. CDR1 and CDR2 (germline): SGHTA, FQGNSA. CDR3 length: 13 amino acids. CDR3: CASSLLRAGTQYF.

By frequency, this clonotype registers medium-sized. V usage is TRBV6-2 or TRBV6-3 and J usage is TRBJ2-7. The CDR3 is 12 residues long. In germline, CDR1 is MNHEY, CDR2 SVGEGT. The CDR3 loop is CASSYSPNEQYF.

The CDR3 sequence is CATSDTGKIGTAQYF. The chain employs TRBV24-1 and TRBJ2-5; TCRdb proposes TRBD1, but this gene call is untestable without DNA. The CDR3 contains 15 residues. CDR1 KGHDR and CDR2 SFDVKD come from the germline V gene.